These 18 T cell receptor beta chains came from one sample sequenced in a study of shared clonotypes between healthy human individuals. The method was immunoSEQ multiplex PCR; TCRdb's version includes in-frame clones alone and lacks a portion of them. The data hold 950,000 to 1,100,000 clones, with about four fifths observed a single time. The sequenced sample was memory CD4+ T cells from PBMCs. Stated subset: CD45RA-negative fraction. The receptors shown here come from a young man in good health. Some clones in this sample may be carry-over from other donors' samples.

This chain links TRBV28 with TRBJ1-5, with a weak D call TRBD1 (5 bases). The CDR3 is 15 residues long. Germline V gene sequence: CDR1 MDHEN, CDR2 SYDVKM. Trimming took off 2 bases at V and 5 bases at J, with 13 bases between the two ends. The CDR3 region is CASSLEGIGHQPQHF. In DNA, the CDR3 is TGTGCCAGCAGTTTAGAGGGGATTGGGCATCAGCCCCAGCATTTT.

The chain recombines TRBV18 with TRBJ1-5; 7 nucleotides agree with TRBD1. The germline gives CDR1 KGHSH, CDR2 LQKENI. This CDR3 spans 14 amino acids. The junction had 11 bases not matched to a gene; V was cut back by 4 bases and J by 11 bases. CDR3 residues: CASSLRDSHPAQHF. For the CDR3, the DNA is TGTGCCAGCTCACTACGGGACAGCCATCCGGCCCAGCATTTT.

Only one count was recorded for this clone. The chain employs TRBV28 and TRBJ2-1; no clear D gene. The CDR3 sequence is 14 residues long. Germline V gene data show CDR1 as MDHEN and CDR2 as SYDVKM. V lost 10 bases, J lost 0 bases, and 13 bases lay in between. DNA of the CDR3: TGTGCCATACTAAGGTCGGTCTCCTACAATGAGCAGTTCTTC. Its protein is CAILRSVSYNEQFF.

The rearrangement links TRBV19 to TRBJ2-7; 12 positions match TRBD1. This CDR3 region has 15 residues. Trimming took 3 bases from V and 7 from J; bases not matched to a gene: 7. Germline CDR1 LNHDA, CDR2 SQIVND (reference sequence). CDR3 DNA: TGTGCCAGTAGTATCCGGGACAGGGGGCTTGAGGAGCAGTACTTC. Translating gives CASSIRDRGLEEQYF.

The chain is built from TRBV11-1 and TRBJ2-2; unclear D gene. The CDR3 totals 14 residues. Germline V lookup: CDR1 SGHAT, CDR2 FQDESV (reference sequence). Trimming pared 5 bases from V and 2 bases from J, leaving 9 bases between. This CDR3 is CASSRSENTGELFF. CDR3 in DNA: TGTGCCAGCAGCCGGAGTGAAAACACCGGGGAGCTGTTTTTT.

The chain joins TRBV28 to TRBJ1-4; TRBD1 might be the D (6 bases). CDR3 length equals 14 residues. Germline V gene lookup returns CDR1 MDHEN and CDR2 SYDVKM. V lost 4 bases, J lost 8 bases, and 14 bases lay in between. The CDR3 reads CASSSQGWREKLFF. The CDR3 bases are TGTGCCAGCAGTTCACAGGGCTGGAGGGAAAAACTGTTTTTT.

Ten or more counts support this clone. The identical CDR3 is also encoded by other nucleotide sequences in the sample. The rearrangement joins TRBV2 to TRBJ2-5; no clear D. With 4 bases removed from V and 2 bases from J, the gap between germline ends came to 5 bases. CDR3 length equals 12 residues. Germline V gives CDR1 SNHLY, CDR2 FYNNEI. The CDR3: CASSALQETQYF. In DNA, the CDR3 is TGTGCCAGCAGTGCCCTACAAGAGACCCAGTACTTC. The full variable domain, in which reference TRBV2 and TRBJ2-5 provide the parts outside the CDR3, is EPEVTQTPSHQVTQMGQEVILRCVPISNHLYFYWYRQILGQKVEFLVSFYNNEISEKSEIFDDQFSVERPDGSNFTLKIRSTKLEDSAMYFCASSALQETQYFGPGTRLLVL.

About this clone: A far larger clone is one base from this, pointing to a likely read error. Other DNA sequences within the sample encode an identical CDR3. The rearrangement uses TRBV2 and TRBJ1-4; 8 bases line up with TRBD1. Germline trimming cut 6 bases from V and 5 bases from J; bases unmatched to any gene: 2. This CDR3 is built from 13 residues. CDR1 and CDR2 (germline): SNHLY, FYNNEI. The CDR3 loop reads CASSRTGNEKLFF. As DNA, the CDR3 is TGTGCCAGCAGCAGGACAGGGAATGAAAAACTGTTTTTT.

This clone was seen a handful of times. The gene calls are TRBV2 and TRBJ1-2; a weak D match, TRBD1 (6 bases). Germline V gives CDR1 SNHLY, CDR2 FYNNEI. This CDR3 region has 14 residues. V shed 6 bases and J shed 4 bases, with 15 bases lying between them. CDR3 sequence (DNA): TGTGCCAGCAGATCCACGACAGGACCCTATGGCTACACCTTC. Its translation: CASRSTTGPYGYTF.

This chain joins TRBV7-8 and TRBJ2-1; 8 bases line up with TRBD2. This CDR3 is 15 amino acids long. Losses at the gene ends were 5 bases for V and 0 bases for J; bases not matched to a gene: 3. CDR1 is SGHVS and CDR2 is FQNEAQ in the germline V gene. CDR3 amino acids: CASSPSGYSYNEQFF. CDR3 bases: TGTGCCAGCAGCCCTAGCGGGTACTCCTACAATGAGCAGTTCTTC.

The V call is TRBV30, the J call TRBJ2-7; D is uncertain. Trimming shortened V by 6 bases and J by 3 bases, and 21 bases separated the two germline ends. The CDR3 is 15 residues long. Germline-derived CDR1 and CDR2 are GTSNPN and SVGIG (reference sequence). CDR3 loop: CACNPRPLSGYEQYF. The DNA for the CDR3 is TGTGCCTGCAACCCACGGCCCTTGTCGGGCTACGAGCAGTACTTC.

As for this clone: A much bigger clone sits one base away, suggesting this may be a read error. The chain is built from TRBV4-2 and TRBJ2-5; a possible D gene is TRBD2 (6 bases). CDR3 length equals 13 residues. CDR1 and CDR2 from the germline V gene are LGHNA and YNFKEQ. The ends were cut back, 4 bases at V and 3 bases at J, with 9 bases in the middle. The CDR3 nucleotides are TGTGCCAGCAGCCCAGGGACTGAAGAGACCCAGTACTTC. Amino acids: CASSPGTEETQYF.

The V and J genes are TRBV28 and TRBJ1-2; D not resolved. Looked up from germline, CDR1 is MDHEN and CDR2 is SYDVKM. With 5 bases removed from V and 8 bases from J, the gap between germline ends came to 9 bases. This CDR3 contains 11 residues. CDR3 in DNA: TGTGCCAGCAGTATCCAAAGGGGCTACACCTTC. As protein: CASSIQRGYTF.

This clone was observed once. The gene calls are TRBV4-1 and TRBJ1-1; no definite D call. Per the germline V gene, CDR1 is MGHRA and CDR2 is YSYEKL. The CDR3 covers 16 residues. With 4 bases removed from V and 0 bases from J, the gap between germline ends came to 15 bases. The CDR3 nucleotides are TGCGCCAGCAGCCTCCGAAACGAGGGTTTGAACACTGAAGCTTTCTTT. As protein: CASSLRNEGLNTEAFF.

V and J are TRBV6-1 and TRBJ2-1; 8 bases agree with TRBD2. Germline V gene data show CDR1 as MNHNS and CDR2 as SASEGT. Trimming took 4 bases from V and 0 from J; bases not matched to a gene: 8. The CDR3 sequence is 17 residues long. The CDR3 coding sequence is TGTGCCAGCAGTGCCTCGGTTAGCGGGGTCTCCTACAATGAGCAGTTCTTC. It encodes CASSASVSGVSYNEQFF.

In this sample, this clone turned up many times. This chain joins TRBV12-5 and TRBJ2-1; 7 bases are a match to TRBD1. V lost 2 bases and J lost 5; bases outside the gene matches: 0. The CDR3 runs 13 residues. Germline V gene lookup returns CDR1 LGHNT and CDR2 FRNRAP. Here the CDR3 reads CASGLTGDNEQFF. The CDR3 DNA reads TGTGCTAGTGGTTTGACAGGGGACAATGAGCAGTTCTTC.

The chain is built from TRBV30 and TRBJ1-5; D is perhaps TRBD1 (5 bases). The CDR3 is 14 amino acids. V lost 2 bases, J lost 0 bases, and 8 bases lay in between. Per the germline V gene, CDR1 is GTSNPN and CDR2 is SVGIG (reference sequence). The CDR3, as DNA: TGTGCCTGGAGTAAAGGGGTTAGCAATCAGCCCCAGCATTTT. This sequence encodes CAWSKGVSNQPQHF.

The chain combines TRBV5-1 with TRBJ1-1; D uncertain. The CDR3 runs 16 residues. The V end lost 0 bases, the J end lost 6 bases, and 18 bases lay between the germline ends. The V gene's germline CDR1 is SGHRS and CDR2 YFSETQ. CDR3: CASSLDMVPRSPEAFF. The DNA of the CDR3 is TGCGCCAGCAGCTTGGACATGGTTCCGCGGTCTCCTGAAGCTTTCTTT.